The rows below give T cell receptor beta chains drawn from one sample of a study of blood T cell repertoires in COVID-19. Method: immunoSEQ multiplex PCR; TCRdb's copy keeps in-frame clones and lacks some. The sample lists fewer than 200,000 clones; roughly four fifths were seen once. Sequenced sample: peripheral blood. These receptors all stem from a woman of 80 years or more with acute or convalescent COVID-19. The CDR3 runs from the conserved cysteine through the conserved F or W. The D gene is left open where the match is weak. The size entry is marked missing in some rows and otherwise reads once, few, many or a size class.

d_call,v_call,clone_size,j_call,cdr3_nt,cdr3_aa
TRBD2,TRBV3-1/TRBV3-2,few,TRBJ2-7,TGTGCCAGCAGCCGTTCCACTAGCGGGACAGTTAGGGGAGCCTACGAGCAGTACTTC,CASSRSTSGTVRGAYEQYF
-,TRBV7-6,-,TRBJ2-5,TGTGCCAGCAGCTTAGCCTTAAAAGAGACCCAGTACTTC,CASSLALKETQYF
-,TRBV5-4,-,TRBJ2-2,TGTGCCAGCAGCTTGGGAGTTAGCGCCACCGGGGAGCTGTTTTTT,CASSLGVSATGELFF
TRBD2,TRBV2,-,TRBJ2-5,TGTGCCAGCAGCACCAGACTAGCGGGGACGTACCAAGAGACCCAGTACTTC,CASSTRLAGTYQETQYF
-,TRBV11-2,-,TRBJ2-7,TGTGCCAGCAGCGAAGAGGACAGCTACGAGCAGTACTTC,CASSEEDSYEQYF
-,TRBV28,-,TRBJ1-1,TGTGCCAGCAGTTTACTTCGGGGGAGGGGGAACATGAACACTGAAGCTTTCTTT,CASSLLRGRGNMNTEAFF
TRBD1,TRBV5-1,-,TRBJ2-1,TGCGCCAGCAGCGTGACCGGGACAGGGGCCTACAATGAGCAGTTCTTC,CASSVTGTGAYNEQFF
-,TRBV3-1/TRBV3-2,-,TRBJ2-7,TGTGCCAGCAGCAGCTCCCCCAGCGGAAATTCCTACGAGCAGTACTTC,CASSSSPSGNSYEQYF
TRBD2,TRBV6-5,-,TRBJ2-1,TGTGCCAGCAGATCCGGACTAGCGGGAGGTGAGCAGTTCTTC,CASRSGLAGGEQFF
TRBD2,TRBV18,-,TRBJ2-5,TGTGCCAGCTCACCACTACTAGCGGGAGCCCAAGAGACCCAGTACTTC,CASSPLLAGAQETQYF
-,TRBV27,-,TRBJ2-3,TGTGCCAGCAGTTTTTCAGGGAGCACAGATACGCAGTATTTT,CASSFSGSTDTQYF
-,TRBV29-1,-,TRBJ2-7,TGCAGCGTTGAATCCGGGACTAGGGGGCCCTACGAGCAGTACTTC,CSVESGTRGPYEQYF
-,TRBV11-2,-,TRBJ1-4,TGTGCCAGCAGCTTAGGGGGCTCGGCTAATGAAAAACTGTTTTTT,CASSLGGSANEKLFF
TRBD2,TRBV4-1,-,TRBJ2-2,TGCGCCAGCAGCCTCCGACTAGCGGGAGCTACGAACACCGGGGAGCTGTTTTTT,CASSLRLAGATNTGELFF
TRBD1,TRBV4-2,-,TRBJ1-2,TGTGCCAGCAGCCAAGGCGGGGTGGGGACAGGGGCTTCCGCTGACTATGGCTACACCTTC,CASSQGGVGTGASADYGYTF
-,TRBV7-9,-,TRBJ2-7,TGTGCCAGCAGCTTAAACAGCTACGAGCAGTACTTC,CASSLNSYEQYF
TRBD1,TRBV2,-,TRBJ1-1,TGTGCCGGGGGACAGCTGAACACTGAAGCTTTCTTT,CAGGQLNTEAFF
-,TRBV5-8,few,TRBJ2-1,TGTGCCAGCAGCTTCCGGTACGGGAGCTCCTACAATGAGCAGTTCTTC,CASSFRYGSSYNEQFF
TRBD2,TRBV5-4,-,TRBJ2-7,TGTGCCAGCAGCCCGGCGGGGGGTCCCTACGAGCAGTACTTC,CASSPAGGPYEQYF
TRBD2,TRBV10-3,-,TRBJ2-1,TGTGCCACTATAGCGGGAACTAGCTCCTACAATGAGCAGTTCTTC,CATIAGTSSYNEQFF
-,TRBV5-4,-,TRBJ2-2,TGTGCCAGCAGCCCCCGGGGCAAACAGGGGAACACCGGGGAGCTGTTTTTT,CASSPRGKQGNTGELFF
-,TRBV5-1,-,TRBJ2-1,TGCGCCAGCAGCCCGAATTCAGACAATGAGCAGTTCTTC,CASSPNSDNEQFF
-,TRBV6-2/TRBV6-3,-,TRBJ1-1,TGTGCCAGCAGTTATAAACGGGGATTTATCACTGAAGCTTTCTTT,CASSYKRGFITEAFF
TRBD1,TRBV2,-,TRBJ1-5,TGTGCCAGCAGTGTGTCCGCACAGGGGAGTCAGCCCCAGCATTTT,CASSVSAQGSQPQHF
-,TRBV5-1,-,TRBJ1-2,TGCGCCAGCAGCTTGGTCCCTGACAGCTATGGCTACACCTTC,CASSLVPDSYGYTF
-,TRBV19,-,TRBJ1-2,TGTGCCAGTAGTACCCCTTCTAACTATGGCTACACCTTC,CASSTPSNYGYTF
-,TRBV2,-,TRBJ2-7,TGTGCCAGCAGTGCCGAGACAGGCTCCGAGCAGTACTTC,CASSAETGSEQYF
TRBD1,TRBV7-9,-,TRBJ1-3,TGTGCCAGCAGCTTAGGACAGGGGAACGGAAACACCATATATTTT,CASSLGQGNGNTIYF